These 6 T cell receptor beta chains share one sample of origin, sequenced in a study of CD8 T cells in ankylosing spondylitis. A single record per CDR3 protein comes from TCRdb applying MiXCR to the 5' RACE reads. Of a few hundred thousand distinct CDR3 sequences detected, approximately 20% appear once; the ten largest clones hold roughly 16%. Points from the study as a whole: Within ankylosing spondylitis blood, a TCR beta motif made up of several highly homologous variants appeared to be characteristic.

The antigens these receptors bind are not known. The sample comprised blood, either unsorted or a sorted T cell fraction (not recorded which). These receptor sequences come from a male donor with ankylosing spondylitis.

This clonotype has ten or more counts. The chain combines TRBV29-1 with TRBJ2-5; possibly TRBD1 for D (6 bases). Germline-derived CDR1 and CDR2 are SQVTM and ANQGSEA. The CDR3 runs 12 residues. Between the trimmed V and J ends, which lost 6 bases and 2 bases, there was a span of 10 bases. The CDR3 loop reads CSVQGGQETQYF. CDR3 DNA sequence: TGCAGCGTACAGGGCGGTCAAGAGACCCAGTACTTC.

This clonotype was picked up a small number of times. This CDR3 is CASGMGQGIQETQYF. CDR3 bases: TGTGCTAGTGGGATGGGACAGGGGATCCAAGAGACCCAGTACTTC. V and J are TRBV12-5 and TRBJ2-5; 10 nucleotides match TRBD1. Per germline, CDR1 LGHNT and CDR2 FRNRAP. This CDR3 is built from 15 residues. With V trimmed by 6 bases and J by 1 base, 5 bases remained unmatched.

The rearrangement uses TRBV7-8 and TRBJ2-1; D gene ambiguous. V lost 5 bases and J lost 9, with 14 bases in between. Per the germline V gene, CDR1 is SGHVS and CDR2 is FQNEAQ. CDR3 length equals 13 residues. This CDR3 is CASSALGPTEQFF. The CDR3 nucleotides read TGTGCCAGCAGCGCCCTTGGGCCGACTGAGCAGTTCTTC.

V and J are TRBV5-6 and TRBJ1-1; D not resolved. The CDR3 is made up of 13 amino acids. The V end was cut by 5 bases, the J end by 1 base, with 9 bases between. Germline V gene lookup returns CDR1 SGHDT and CDR2 YYEEEE. The CDR3 is CASRPPGNTEAFF. The DNA for the CDR3 is TGTGCCAGCAGGCCTCCCGGGAACACTGAAGCTTTCTTT.

This clonotype was counted only a few times. V usage is TRBV7-3 and J usage is TRBJ2-2; a weak D match, TRBD1 (5 bases). Germline CDR1 SGHTA, CDR2 FQGTGA. V was cut by 2 bases and J by 4 bases, with 8 bases left in between. The CDR3 is 14 residues long. CDR3 amino acids: CASSLQGATGELFF. The CDR3, as DNA: TGTGCCAGCAGCTTACAGGGTGCCACCGGGGAGCTGTTTTTT.

This clonotype was detected a few times. This chain uses TRBV7-2 with TRBJ1-1, with D unresolved. This CDR3 is 14 amino acids long. Trimming cost V 3 bases and J 1 base, with 9 bases left between them. The germline gives CDR1 SGHTA, CDR2 FQGNSA. CDR3 nucleotides: TGTGCCAGCAGCTTTGGACTCTCGAACACTGAAGCTTTCTTT. It yields the protein CASSFGLSNTEAFF.